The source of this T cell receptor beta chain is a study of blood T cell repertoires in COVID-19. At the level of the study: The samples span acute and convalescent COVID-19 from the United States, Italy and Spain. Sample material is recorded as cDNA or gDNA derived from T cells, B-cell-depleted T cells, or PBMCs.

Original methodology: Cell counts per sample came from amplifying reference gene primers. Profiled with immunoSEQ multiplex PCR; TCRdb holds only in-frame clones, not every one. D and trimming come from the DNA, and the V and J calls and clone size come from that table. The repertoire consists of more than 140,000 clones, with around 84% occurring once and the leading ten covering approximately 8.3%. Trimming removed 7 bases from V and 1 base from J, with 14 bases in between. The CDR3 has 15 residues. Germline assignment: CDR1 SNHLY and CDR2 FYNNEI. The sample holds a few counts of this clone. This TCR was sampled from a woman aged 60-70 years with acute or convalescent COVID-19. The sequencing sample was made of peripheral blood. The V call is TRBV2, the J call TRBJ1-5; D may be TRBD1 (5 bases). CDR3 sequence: CASNPGGGSNQPQHF. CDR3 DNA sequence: TGTGCCAGCAACCCCGGTGGGGGGAGCAATCAGCCCCAGCATTTT.